This T cell receptor (beta chain) was captured in a study of shared clonotypes between healthy human individuals. Study summary: Used for every donor were three CD4 naive, three CD4 memory, two CD8 naive and one CD8 memory plate. Findings and caveats of the study: Estimated clonotype richness was generally higher in naive than memory subsets. In contrast to clonotypes shared by all four donors, non-shared clonotypes had lower generation probabilities.

Original methodology: Filtering differed for immunoSEQ, which gave only junction sequences without quality scores. Assay used: immunoSEQ multiplex PCR; TCRdb lists only in-frame clones, some missing. The V and J calls and the clone size are those of that table, but D and trimming were determined from the DNA. Here the sample spans a few million clones, approximately 93% being singletons. Trimming took 5 bases from V and 5 from J, leaving 12 bases between them. Germline values: CDR1 MNHEY, CDR2 SMNVEV (reference sequence). This CDR3 contains 13 residues. About this clone itself: What it binds is unknown.

J is TRBJ2-5 and V is TRBV27; maybe TRBD1 (5 bases). The material sequenced was naive CD4+ T cells from PBMCs. As for subset: CD45RA+ positively selected. The clonotype was recovered from a man between 18 and 35 years old in good health. Some clones in this sample may be carry-over from other donors' samples. The chain's CDR3 is CASSNQGYETQYF. CDR3 coding DNA: TGTGCCAGCAGTAATCAGGGATATGAGACCCAGTACTTC.